A few counts support the clone carrying this T cell receptor beta chain. The antigen is unknown. Clones were read by immunoSEQ multiplex PCR, and TCRdb kept only the in-frame ones, dropping some. This sample has 95,000 to 150,000 clones, with roughly 86% found just once. The data belong to a study of T cell responses to AZD1222 COVID-19 vaccine. Study observations and caveats: Vaccine-associated CD4 TCRs spanned spike, dominant at 160-218 and 743-854. Only after the peak T cell response were repertoires sampled.

This CDR3 spans 15 amino acids. The germline V gene has CDR1 MNHNS and CDR2 SASEGT. V lost 3 bases and J 2 bases, leaving 11 bases between the germline ends. The chain couples TRBV6-1 to TRBJ1-3, with a possible D match to TRBD1 (6 bases). The origin of this receptor is an adult in good health. This specimen consisted of peripheral blood, obtained on day 0 of AZD1222 vaccination. The CDR3 nucleotides read TGTGCCAGCAGTGATTTGGGGGGCCCTGGAAACACCATATATTTT. Its protein is CASSDLGGPGNTIYF.